This section outlines one T cell receptor (beta chain) sequence together with its context. This sample was included in a study of T cell changes during pregnancy in multiple sclerosis. Sequenced by immunoSEQ multiplex PCR; TCRdb stores in-frame clones only, minus some. The table lists over 60,000 clones, 90% to 97% of them singletons, with roughly 2.5% in the top ten. This CDR3 has 13 residues. From germline, CDR1 is MDHEN and CDR2 SYDVKM. V shed 3 bases and J 8 bases; nucleotides not matched to a gene: 2. The receptor was derived from a female donor with multiple sclerosis, enrolled in a pregnancy study. The genes are TRBV28 and TRBJ1-2; TRBD1 aligns across 11 bases. This material consisted of CD8+ T cells from peripheral blood mononuclear cells, taken after pregnancy. CDR3 nucleotide sequence: TGTGCCAGCAGTTTGGGACAGGGGGAGGGCTACACCTTC. As protein: CASSLGQGEGYTF.